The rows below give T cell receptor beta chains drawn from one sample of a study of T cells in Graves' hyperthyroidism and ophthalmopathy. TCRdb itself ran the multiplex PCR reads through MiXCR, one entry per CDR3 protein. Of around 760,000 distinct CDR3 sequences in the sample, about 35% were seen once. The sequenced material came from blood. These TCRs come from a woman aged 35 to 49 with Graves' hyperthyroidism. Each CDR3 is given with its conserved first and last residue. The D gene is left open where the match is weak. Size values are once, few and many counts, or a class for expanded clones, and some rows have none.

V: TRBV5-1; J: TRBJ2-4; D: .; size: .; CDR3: CASSLVGSGEYF; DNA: TGCGCCAGCAGCTTGGTGGGTAGCGGAGAGTACTTC
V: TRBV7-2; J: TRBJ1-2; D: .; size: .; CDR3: CASSLARRNYGYTF; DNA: TGTGCCAGCAGCTTAGCGCGGCGGAACTATGGCTACACCTTC
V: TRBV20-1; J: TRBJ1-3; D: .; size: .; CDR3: CSARGIGGNTVYF; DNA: TGCAGTGCTAGAGGGATAGGGGGAAACACCGTATATTTT
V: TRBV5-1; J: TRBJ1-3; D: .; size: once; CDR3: CASDNSGVLADTIYF; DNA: TGTGCCAGCGACAACTCAGGGGTTTTGGCGGACACCATATATTTT
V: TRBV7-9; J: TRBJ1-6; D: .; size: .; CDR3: CASSPVEGTGSPLHF; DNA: TGTGCCAGCAGCCCCGTAGAGGGGACGGGTTCACCCCTCCACTTT
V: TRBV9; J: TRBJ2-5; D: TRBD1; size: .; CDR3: CASSATGPQETQYF; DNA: TGTGCCAGCAGCGCGACAGGGCCCCAAGAGACCCAGTACTTC
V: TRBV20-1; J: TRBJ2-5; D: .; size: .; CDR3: CSAEGGGKETQYF; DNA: TGCAGTGCTGAGGGAGGGGGGAAAGAGACCCAGTACTTC
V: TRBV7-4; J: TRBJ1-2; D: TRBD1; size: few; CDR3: CASSWDSSLLYGYTF; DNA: TGTGCCAGCAGCTGGGACAGTTCACTCCTCTATGGCTACACCTTC
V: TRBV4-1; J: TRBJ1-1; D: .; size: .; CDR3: CASSSGGQPEEAFF; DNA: TGCGCCAGCTCCTCCGGGGGGCAGCCGGAGGAAGCTTTCTTT
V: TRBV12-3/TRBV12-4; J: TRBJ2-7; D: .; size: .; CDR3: CASTRLAYEQYF; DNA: TGTGCCAGCACCAGATTAGCCTACGAGCAGTACTTC
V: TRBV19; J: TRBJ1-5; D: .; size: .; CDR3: CASSIPQYYQPQHF; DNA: TGTGCCAGTAGTATCCCACAGTACTATCAGCCCCAGCATTTT
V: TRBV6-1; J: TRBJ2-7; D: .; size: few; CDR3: CASSFLNVRYEQYF; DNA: TGTGCCAGCAGTTTCTTAAACGTACGGTACGAGCAGTACTTC
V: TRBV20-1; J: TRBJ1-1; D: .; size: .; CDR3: CSAVGPNTEAFF; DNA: TGCAGTGCCGTCGGACCGAACACTGAAGCTTTCTTT
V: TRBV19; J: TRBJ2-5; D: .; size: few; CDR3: CASRDRGSGETQYF; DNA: TGTGCCAGTAGAGATCGGGGGAGTGGAGAGACCCAGTACTTC
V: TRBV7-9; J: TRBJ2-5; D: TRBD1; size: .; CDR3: CASSPRDSEYQETQYF; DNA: TGTGCCAGTAGCCCCCGGGACAGCGAGTACCAAGAGACCCAGTACTTC
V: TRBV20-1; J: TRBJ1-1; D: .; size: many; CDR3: CSARDVRGDTEAFF; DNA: TGCAGTGCTAGAGACGTACGGGGGGACACTGAAGCTTTCTTT
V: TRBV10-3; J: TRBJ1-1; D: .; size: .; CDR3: CASSYGGRASNTEAFF; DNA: TGTGCCAGCAGTTACGGCGGGAGGGCCTCGAACACTGAAGCTTTCTTT
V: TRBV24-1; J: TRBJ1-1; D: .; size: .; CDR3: CATSDLGRTEAFF; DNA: TGTGCCACCAGTGATTTGGGGCGAACTGAAGCTTTCTTT
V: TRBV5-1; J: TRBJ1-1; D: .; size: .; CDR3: CASSQPKGGQNTEAFF; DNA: TGCGCCAGCAGCCAGCCTAAGGGGGGGCAGAACACTGAAGCTTTCTTT
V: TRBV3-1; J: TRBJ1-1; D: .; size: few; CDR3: CASTRQGGNTEAFF; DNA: TGTGCCAGCACCCGACAAGGAGGGAACACTGAAGCTTTCTTT
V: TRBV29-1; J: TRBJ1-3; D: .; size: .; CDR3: CSGSQGMSGNTIYF; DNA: TGCAGCGGGTCTCAGGGGATGTCTGGAAACACCATATATTTT
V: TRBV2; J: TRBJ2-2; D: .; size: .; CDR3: CASTRRTESGELFF; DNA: TGTGCCAGCACCCGGAGGACAGAATCTGGGGAGCTGTTTTTT
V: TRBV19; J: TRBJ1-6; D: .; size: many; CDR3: CASSVDSGNSPLHF; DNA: TGTGCCAGTAGTGTGGACAGTGGAAACTCACCCCTCCACTTT
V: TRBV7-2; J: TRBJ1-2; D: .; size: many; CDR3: CASSPRQGTNYGYTF; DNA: TGTGCCAGCAGCCCCAGGCAGGGGACAAACTATGGCTACACCTTC
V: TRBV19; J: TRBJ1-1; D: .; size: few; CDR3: CASSTSLSNIRTEAFF; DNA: TGTGCCAGTAGTACATCGCTCTCCAACATAAGGACTGAAGCTTTCTTT
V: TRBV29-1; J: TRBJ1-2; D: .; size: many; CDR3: CSVRSTQVDGYTF; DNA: TGCAGCGTGAGGAGTACACAAGTCGATGGCTACACCTTC
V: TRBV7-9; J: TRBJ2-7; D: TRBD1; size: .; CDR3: CASSTGSTGGDTQYF; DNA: TGTGCCAGCAGCACCGGTTCGACAGGGGGCGATACGCAGTACTTC
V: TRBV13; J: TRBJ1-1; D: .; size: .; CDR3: CASSLWGGNTEAFF; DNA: TGTGCCAGCAGCCTGTGGGGGGGGAACACTGAAGCTTTCTTT
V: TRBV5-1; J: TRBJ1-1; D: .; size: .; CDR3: CASNSGQPEAFF; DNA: TGCGCCAGCAACTCAGGACAACCTGAAGCTTTCTTT
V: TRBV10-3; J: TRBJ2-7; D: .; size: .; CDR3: CAISEGPTRSPYF; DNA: TGTGCCATCAGTGAAGGTCCCACAAGGTCGCCATACTTC
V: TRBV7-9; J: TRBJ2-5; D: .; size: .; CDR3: CASSLTGDPRGTQYF; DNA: TGTGCCAGCAGCCTGACGGGTGACCCTCGGGGGACCCAGTACTTC
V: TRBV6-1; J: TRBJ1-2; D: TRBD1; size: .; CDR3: CASRTTGENYGYTF; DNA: TGTGCCAGCAGAACTACAGGGGAGAACTATGGCTACACCTTC
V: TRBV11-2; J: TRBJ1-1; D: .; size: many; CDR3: CASSQGPETEAFF; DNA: TGTGCCAGCAGCCAGGGGCCTGAAACTGAAGCTTTCTTT
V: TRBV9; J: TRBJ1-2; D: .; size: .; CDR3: CASSVDLQGSGNTF; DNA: TGTGCCAGCAGCGTAGACCTACAGGGCTCTGGAAACACCTTC
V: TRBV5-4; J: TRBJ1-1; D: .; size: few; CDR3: CASSLRLAGTEAFF; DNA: TGTGCCAGCAGCTTGAGACTAGCAGGCACTGAAGCTTTCTTT
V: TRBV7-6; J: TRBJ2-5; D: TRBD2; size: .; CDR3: CASSRTSGVEETQYF; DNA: TGTGCCAGCAGCCGTACTAGCGGGGTGGAAGAGACCCAGTACTTC
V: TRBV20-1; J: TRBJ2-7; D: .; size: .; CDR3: CSARDWGGPLSYEQYF; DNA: TGCAGTGCTAGAGATTGGGGAGGACCTCTCTCCTACGAGCAGTACTTC
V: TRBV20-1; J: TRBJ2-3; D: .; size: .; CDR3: CSARDVPTDTQYF; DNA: TGCAGTGCTAGAGATGTCCCGACAGATACGCAGTATTTT
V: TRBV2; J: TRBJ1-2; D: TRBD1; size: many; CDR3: CASSVGTANYGYTF; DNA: TGTGCCAGCAGCGTCGGGACAGCCAACTATGGCTACACCTTC
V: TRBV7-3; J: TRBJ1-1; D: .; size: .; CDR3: CASVTLSGGTEAFF; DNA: TGTGCCAGCGTTACTTTATCGGGTGGCACTGAAGCTTTCTTT
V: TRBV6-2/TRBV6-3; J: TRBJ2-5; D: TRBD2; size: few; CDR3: CASREGGMETQYF; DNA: TGTGCCAGCCGGGAGGGGGGTATGGAGACCCAGTACTTC
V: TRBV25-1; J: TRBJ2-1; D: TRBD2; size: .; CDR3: CASSGESSYNEQFF; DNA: TGTGCCAGTAGCGGGGAGAGCTCCTACAATGAGCAGTTCTTC
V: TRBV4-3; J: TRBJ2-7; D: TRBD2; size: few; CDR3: CASSQDWKTSVAYEQYF; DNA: TGCGCCAGCAGCCAAGATTGGAAGACTAGCGTTGCCTACGAGCAGTACTTC
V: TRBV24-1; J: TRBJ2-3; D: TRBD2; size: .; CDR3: CASSDVGLARNTDTQYF; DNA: TGCGCCAGCAGTGACGTGGGACTAGCGAGAAACACAGATACGCAGTATTTT
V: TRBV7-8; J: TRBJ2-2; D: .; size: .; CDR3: CASSFASNTGELFF; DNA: TGTGCCAGCAGCTTTGCCTCTAACACCGGGGAGCTGTTTTTT
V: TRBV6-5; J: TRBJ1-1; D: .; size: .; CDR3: CASFLGNTEAFF; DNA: TGTGCCAGCTTCCTAGGGAACACTGAAGCTTTCTTT
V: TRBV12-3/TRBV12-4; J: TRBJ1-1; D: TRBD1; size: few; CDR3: CASSDRGASQAFF; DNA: TGTGCCAGCAGCGACAGGGGGGCTTCTCAAGCTTTCTTT
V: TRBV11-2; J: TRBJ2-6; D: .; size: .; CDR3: CASSLDYRGNSGANVLTF; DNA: TGTGCCAGCAGCTTAGATTATCGGGGCAACTCTGGGGCCAACGTCCTGACTTTC
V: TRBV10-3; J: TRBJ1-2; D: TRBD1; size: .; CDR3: CAISGRMGTARDGYTF; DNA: TGTGCCATCAGTGGTAGGATGGGGACAGCCAGGGATGGCTACACCTTC
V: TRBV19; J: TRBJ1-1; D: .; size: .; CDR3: CASSMGSRTEAFF; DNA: TGTGCCAGTAGTATGGGTTCGCGCACTGAAGCTTTCTTT
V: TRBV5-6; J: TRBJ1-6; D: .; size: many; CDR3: CASSLYEGGSPLHF; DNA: TGTGCCAGCAGCTTGTATGAGGGGGGGTCACCCCTCCACTTT
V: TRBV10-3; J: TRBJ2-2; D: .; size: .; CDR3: CASRVGVAGRTGELFF; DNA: TGTGCCAGCAGAGTCGGTGTGGCCGGTAGGACCGGGGAGCTGTTTTTT
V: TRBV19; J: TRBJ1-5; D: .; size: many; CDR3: CASSRQEWQPQHF; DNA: TGTGCCAGTAGTCGACAGGAGTGGCAGCCCCAGCATTTT
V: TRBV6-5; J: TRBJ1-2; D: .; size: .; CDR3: CASSYRAAGDISNYGYTF; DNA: TGTGCCAGCAGTTACAGAGCGGCAGGGGATATCTCTAACTATGGCTACACCTTC
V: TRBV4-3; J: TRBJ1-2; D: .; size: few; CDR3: CASSQSQRSNYGYTF; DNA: TGCGCCAGCAGCCAAAGCCAGCGATCTAACTATGGCTACACCTTC